The 2 T cell receptor beta chains below come from one sample, sequenced in a study of blood T cell repertoires in COVID-19. Repertoires were generated with immunoSEQ multiplex PCR, while TCRdb's copy carries only in-frame clones and drops some. The repertoire holds under 200,000 clones, with around 80% as singletons. The sample was peripheral blood. The receptors come from a man aged 30-40 years with active or convalescent COVID-19.

J is TRBJ1-3 and V is TRBV19, with D uncertain. Germline CDR1 LNHDA, CDR2 SQIVND (reference sequence). CDR3 length equals 14 residues. V lost 7 bases to trimming and J lost 0 bases, with 10 bases between them. CDR3 DNA sequence: TGTGCCAGTAATGCGTTTTCCTCTGGAAACACCATATATTTT. The encoded protein is CASNAFSSGNTIYF.

The chain uses TRBV14 and TRBJ2-1, with D perhaps TRBD2 (6 bases). Germline CDR1 is SGHDN and CDR2 is FVKESK. Trimming stripped 2 bases from V and 6 bases from J, with 14 bases between. The CDR3 runs 15 residues. This CDR3 is CASSQSSGPLNEQFF. The CDR3 DNA follows: TGTGCCAGCAGCCAATCGAGCGGGCCTCTCAATGAGCAGTTCTTC.